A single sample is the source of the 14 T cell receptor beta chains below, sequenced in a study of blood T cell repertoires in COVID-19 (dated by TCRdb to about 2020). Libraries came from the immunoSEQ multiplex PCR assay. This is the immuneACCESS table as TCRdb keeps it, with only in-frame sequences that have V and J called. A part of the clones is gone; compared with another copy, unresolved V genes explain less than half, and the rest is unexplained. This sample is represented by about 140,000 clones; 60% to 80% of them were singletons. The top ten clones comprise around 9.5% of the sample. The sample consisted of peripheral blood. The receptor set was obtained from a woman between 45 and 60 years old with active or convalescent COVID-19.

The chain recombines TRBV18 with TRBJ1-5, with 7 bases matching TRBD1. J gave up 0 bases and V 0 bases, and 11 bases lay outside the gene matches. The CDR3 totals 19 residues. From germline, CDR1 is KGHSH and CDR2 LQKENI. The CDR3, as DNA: TGTGCCAGCTCACCACCGTCCAGGGGGGCAGTTTATAGCAATCAGCCCCAGCATTTT. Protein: CASSPPSRGAVYSNQPQHF.

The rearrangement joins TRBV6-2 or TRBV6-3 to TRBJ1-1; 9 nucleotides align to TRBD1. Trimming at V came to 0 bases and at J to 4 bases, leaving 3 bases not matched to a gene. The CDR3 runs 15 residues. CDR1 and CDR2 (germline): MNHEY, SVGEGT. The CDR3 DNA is TGTGCCAGCAGTTACTCGGACAGGGGCATCACTGAAGCTTTCTTT. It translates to CASSYSDRGITEAFF.

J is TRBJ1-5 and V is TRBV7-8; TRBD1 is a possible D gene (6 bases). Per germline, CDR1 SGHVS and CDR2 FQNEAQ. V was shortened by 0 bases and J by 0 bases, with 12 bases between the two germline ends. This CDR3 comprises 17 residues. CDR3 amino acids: CASSLADVQGSNQPQHF. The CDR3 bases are TGTGCCAGCAGCTTAGCTGATGTACAGGGTAGCAATCAGCCCCAGCATTTT.

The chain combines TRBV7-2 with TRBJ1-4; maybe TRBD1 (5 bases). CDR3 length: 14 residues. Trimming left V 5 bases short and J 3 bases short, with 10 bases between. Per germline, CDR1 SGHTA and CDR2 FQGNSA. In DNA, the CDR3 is TGTGCCAGCAGCCTCCGACAGTCTAATGAAAAACTGTTTTTT. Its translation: CASSLRQSNEKLFF.

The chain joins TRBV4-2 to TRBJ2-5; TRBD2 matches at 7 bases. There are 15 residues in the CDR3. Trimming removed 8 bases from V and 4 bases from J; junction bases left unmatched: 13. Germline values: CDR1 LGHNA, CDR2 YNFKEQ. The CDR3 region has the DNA TGTGCCAGCGCACTGGGCGGGAGAGATTCAGAGACCCAGTACTTC. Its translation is CASALGGRDSETQYF.

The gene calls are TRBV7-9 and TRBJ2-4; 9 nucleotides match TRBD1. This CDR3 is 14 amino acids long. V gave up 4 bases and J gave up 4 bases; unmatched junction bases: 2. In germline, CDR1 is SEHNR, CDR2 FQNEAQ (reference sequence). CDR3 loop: CASSYGTGKNIQYF. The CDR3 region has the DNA TGTGCCAGCAGCTACGGGACAGGGAAAAACATTCAGTACTTC.

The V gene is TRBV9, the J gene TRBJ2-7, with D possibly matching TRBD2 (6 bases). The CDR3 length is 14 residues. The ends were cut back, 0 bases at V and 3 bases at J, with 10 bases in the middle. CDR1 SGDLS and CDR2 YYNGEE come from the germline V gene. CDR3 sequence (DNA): TGTGCCAGCAGCGTAGGGGGGGAGTTCTACGAGCAGTACTTC. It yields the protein CASSVGGEFYEQYF.

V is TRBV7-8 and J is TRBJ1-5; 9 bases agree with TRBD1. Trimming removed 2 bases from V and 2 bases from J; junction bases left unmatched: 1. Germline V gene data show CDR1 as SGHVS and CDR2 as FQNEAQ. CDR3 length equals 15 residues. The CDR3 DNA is TGTGCCAGCAGCTTAAGGACAGGGGGCAATCAGCCCCAGCATTTT. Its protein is CASSLRTGGNQPQHF.

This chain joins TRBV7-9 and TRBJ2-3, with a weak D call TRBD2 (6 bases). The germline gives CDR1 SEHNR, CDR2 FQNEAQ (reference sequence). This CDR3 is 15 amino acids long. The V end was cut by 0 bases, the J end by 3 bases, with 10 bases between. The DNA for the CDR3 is TGTGCCAGCAGCTTAGCCGCGGGATCTACAGATACGCAGTATTTT. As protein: CASSLAAGSTDTQYF.

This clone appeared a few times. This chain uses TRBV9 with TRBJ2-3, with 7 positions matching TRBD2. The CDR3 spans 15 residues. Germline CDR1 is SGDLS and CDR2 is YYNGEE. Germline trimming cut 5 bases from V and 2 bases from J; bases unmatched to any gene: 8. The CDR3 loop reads CASRLAGAPTDTQYF. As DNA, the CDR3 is TGTGCCAGCAGATTAGCGGGCGCCCCCACAGATACGCAGTATTTT.

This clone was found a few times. CDR3 residues: CASSQVSSYEQYF. In DNA form, the CDR3 reads TGCGCCAGCAGCCAAGTCAGCTCCTACGAGCAGTACTTC. The chain links TRBV4-3 to TRBJ2-7; no reliable D call. V was cut by 1 base and J by 0 bases, with 4 bases left in between. This CDR3 region has 13 residues. The V gene's germline CDR1 is LGHNA and CDR2 YSLEER.

CDR3 coding DNA: TGTGCCAGTACCCCGGACAGGGTTATAAGAAATCAGCCCCAGCATTTT. This sequence encodes CASTPDRVIRNQPQHF. The chain has TRBV19 and TRBJ1-5, with TRBD1 matching over 8 bases. CDR3 length: 16 residues. Unmatched junction bases numbered 12, after V lost 7 bases and J lost 4 bases. CDR1 is LNHDA, CDR2 SQIVND, per germline (reference sequence).

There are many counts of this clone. The CDR3: CAWKSGGAESVGNTIYF. In DNA, the CDR3 is TGTGCCTGGAAGTCAGGGGGCGCCGAGTCGGTCGGAAACACCATATATTTT. The J gene is TRBJ1-3, the V gene TRBV30, with TRBD1 identical over 8 bases. Germline trimming cut 4 bases from V and 4 bases from J; bases unmatched to any gene: 15. Germline V lookup: CDR1 GTSNPN, CDR2 SVGIG (reference sequence). CDR3 size: 17 residues.

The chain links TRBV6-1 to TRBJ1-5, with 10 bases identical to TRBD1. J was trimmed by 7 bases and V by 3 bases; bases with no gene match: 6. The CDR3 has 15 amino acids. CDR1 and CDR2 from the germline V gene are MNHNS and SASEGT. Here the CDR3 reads CASSDMTGGGQPQHF. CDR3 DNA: TGTGCCAGCAGTGATATGACAGGGGGCGGGCAGCCCCAGCATTTT.